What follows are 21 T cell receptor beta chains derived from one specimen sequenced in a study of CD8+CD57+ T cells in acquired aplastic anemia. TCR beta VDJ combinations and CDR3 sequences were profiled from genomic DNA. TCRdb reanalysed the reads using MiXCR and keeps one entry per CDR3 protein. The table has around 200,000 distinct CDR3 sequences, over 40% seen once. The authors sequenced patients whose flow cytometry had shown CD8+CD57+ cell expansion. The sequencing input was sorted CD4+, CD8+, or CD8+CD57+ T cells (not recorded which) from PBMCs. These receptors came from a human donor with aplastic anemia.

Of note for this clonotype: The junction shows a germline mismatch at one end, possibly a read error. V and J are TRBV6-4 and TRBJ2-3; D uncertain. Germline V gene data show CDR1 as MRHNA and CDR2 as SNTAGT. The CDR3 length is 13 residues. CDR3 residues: CASGDTETDTQYF. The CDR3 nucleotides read TGTGCCAGCGGTGACACCGAGACGGATACGCAGTATTTT.

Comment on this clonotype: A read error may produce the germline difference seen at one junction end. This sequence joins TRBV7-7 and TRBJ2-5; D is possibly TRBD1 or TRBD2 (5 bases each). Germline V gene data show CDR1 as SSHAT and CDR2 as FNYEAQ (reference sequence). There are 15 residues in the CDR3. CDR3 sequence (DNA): TGTGCTAGCAGCTTGGGGACGATTAGAGGAGAGACCCAGTACTTC. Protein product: CASSLGTIRGETQYF.

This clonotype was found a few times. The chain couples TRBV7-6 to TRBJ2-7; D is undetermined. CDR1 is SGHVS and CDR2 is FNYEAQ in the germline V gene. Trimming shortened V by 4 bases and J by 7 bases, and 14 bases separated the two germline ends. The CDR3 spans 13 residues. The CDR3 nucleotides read TGTGCCAGCAGCTCCGGGTCCCTCGTGGAGCAGTACTTC. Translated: CASSSGSLVEQYF.

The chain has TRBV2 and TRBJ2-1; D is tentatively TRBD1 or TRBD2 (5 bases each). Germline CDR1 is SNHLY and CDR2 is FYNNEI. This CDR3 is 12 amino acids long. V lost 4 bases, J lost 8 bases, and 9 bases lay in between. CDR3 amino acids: CASSVLGDEQFF. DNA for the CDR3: TGTGCCAGCAGTGTGCTGGGGGATGAGCAGTTCTTC.

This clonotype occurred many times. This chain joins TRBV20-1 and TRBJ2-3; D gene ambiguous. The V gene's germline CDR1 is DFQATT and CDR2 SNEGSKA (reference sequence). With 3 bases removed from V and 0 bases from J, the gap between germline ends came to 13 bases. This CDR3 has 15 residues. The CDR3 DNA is TGCAGTGCTAGTCGACGGAGATCTAGCACAGATACGCAGTATTTT. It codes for CSASRRRSSTDTQYF.

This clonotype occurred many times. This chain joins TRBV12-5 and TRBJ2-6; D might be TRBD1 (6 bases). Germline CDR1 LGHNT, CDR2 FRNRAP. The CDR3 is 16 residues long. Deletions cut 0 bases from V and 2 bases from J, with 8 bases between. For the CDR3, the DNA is TGTGCTAGTGGTTTGGTAGGGGGTACTGGGGCCAACGTCCTGACTTTC. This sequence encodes CASGLVGGTGANVLTF.

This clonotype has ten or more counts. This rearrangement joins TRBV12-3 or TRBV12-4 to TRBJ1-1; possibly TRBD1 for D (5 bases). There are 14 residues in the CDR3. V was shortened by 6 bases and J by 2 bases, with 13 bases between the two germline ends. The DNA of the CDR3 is TGTGCCAGCAGGGGAGGGGACCGAAACACTGAAGCTTTCTTT. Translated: CASRGGDRNTEAFF.

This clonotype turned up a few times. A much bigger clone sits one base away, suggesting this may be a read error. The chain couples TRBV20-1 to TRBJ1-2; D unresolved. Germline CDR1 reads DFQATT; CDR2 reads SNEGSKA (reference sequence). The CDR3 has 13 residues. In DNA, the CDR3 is TGCAGTGCCCAGATCCTCGAACCCTATGGCTACGCCTTC. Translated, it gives CSAQILEPYGYAF.

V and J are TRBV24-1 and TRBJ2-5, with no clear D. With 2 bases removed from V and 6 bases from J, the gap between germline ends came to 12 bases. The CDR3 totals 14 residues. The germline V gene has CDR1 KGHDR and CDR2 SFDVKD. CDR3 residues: CATSDSGDGQTQYF. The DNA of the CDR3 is TGTGCCACCAGTGATTCAGGAGATGGTCAGACCCAGTACTTC.

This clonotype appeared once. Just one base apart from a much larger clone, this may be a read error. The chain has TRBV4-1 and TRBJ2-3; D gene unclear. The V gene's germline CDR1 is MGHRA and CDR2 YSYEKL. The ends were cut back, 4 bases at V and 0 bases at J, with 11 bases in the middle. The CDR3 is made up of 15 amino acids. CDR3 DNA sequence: TGCGCCAGCAGCCTCGAACATTCTAGCACAGATACGCAGTATTTT. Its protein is CASSLEHSSTDTQYF.

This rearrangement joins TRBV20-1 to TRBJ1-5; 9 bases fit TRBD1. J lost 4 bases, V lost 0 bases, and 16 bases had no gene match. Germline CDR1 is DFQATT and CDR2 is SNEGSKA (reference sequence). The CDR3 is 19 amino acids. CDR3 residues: CSARDEAGQGSIWNQPQHF. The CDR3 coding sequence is TGCAGTGCTAGAGATGAAGCGGGACAGGGCTCAATTTGGAATCAGCCCCAGCATTTT.

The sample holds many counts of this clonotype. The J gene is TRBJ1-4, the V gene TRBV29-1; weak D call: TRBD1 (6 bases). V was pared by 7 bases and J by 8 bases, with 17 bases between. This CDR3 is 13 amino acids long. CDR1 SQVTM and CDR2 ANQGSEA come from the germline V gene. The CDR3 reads CSARRTEGEKLFF. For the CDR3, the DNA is TGCAGCGCCCGGCGGACAGAGGGGGAAAAACTGTTTTTT.

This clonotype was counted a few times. DNA of the CDR3: TGTGCCACCAGCAGAGGCAGGGATACTTTGGAGACCCAGTACTTC. Its translation is CATSRGRDTLETQYF. This chain joins TRBV15 and TRBJ2-5, with a tentative D call TRBD1 (5 bases). V was shortened by 1 base and J by 5 bases, with 14 bases between the two germline ends. Germline lookup yields CDR1 LNHNV and CDR2 YYDKDF (reference sequence). This CDR3 is built from 15 residues.

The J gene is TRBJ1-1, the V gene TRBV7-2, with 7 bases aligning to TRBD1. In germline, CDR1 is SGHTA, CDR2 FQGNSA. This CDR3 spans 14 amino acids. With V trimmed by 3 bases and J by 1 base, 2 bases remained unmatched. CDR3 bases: TGTGCCAGCAGCTTCGGACAGGAGAACACTGAAGCTTTCTTT. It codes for CASSFGQENTEAFF.

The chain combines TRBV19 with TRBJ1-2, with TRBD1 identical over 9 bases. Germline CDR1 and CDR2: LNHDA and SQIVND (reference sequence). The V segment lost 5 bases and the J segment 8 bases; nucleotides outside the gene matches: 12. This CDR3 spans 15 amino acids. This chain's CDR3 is CASSAGTGLFVGYTF. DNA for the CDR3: TGTGCCAGTAGTGCCGGGACAGGGCTATTCGTCGGCTACACCTTC.

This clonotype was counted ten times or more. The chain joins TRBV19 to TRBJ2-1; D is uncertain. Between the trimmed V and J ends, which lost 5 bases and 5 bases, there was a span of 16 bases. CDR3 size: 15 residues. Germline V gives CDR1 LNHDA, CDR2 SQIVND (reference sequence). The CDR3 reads CASSPSLTPNNEQFF. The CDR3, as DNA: TGTGCCAGTAGTCCCAGCCTTACCCCTAACAATGAGCAGTTCTTC.

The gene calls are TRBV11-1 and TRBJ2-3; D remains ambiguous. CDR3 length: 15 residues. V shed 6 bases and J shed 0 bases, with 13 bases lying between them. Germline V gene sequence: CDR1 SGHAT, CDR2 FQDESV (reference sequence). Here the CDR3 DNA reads TGTGCCAGCAGTCCCGGTGGAAGCAGCACAGATACGCAGTATTTT. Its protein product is CASSPGGSSTDTQYF.

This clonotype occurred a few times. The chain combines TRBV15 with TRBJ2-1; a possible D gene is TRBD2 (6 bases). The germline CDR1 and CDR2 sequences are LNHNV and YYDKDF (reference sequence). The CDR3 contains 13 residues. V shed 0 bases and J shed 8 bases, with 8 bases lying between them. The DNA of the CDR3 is TGTGCCACCAGCAGAGATGCTAGCGATGAGCAGTTCTTC. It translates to CATSRDASDEQFF.

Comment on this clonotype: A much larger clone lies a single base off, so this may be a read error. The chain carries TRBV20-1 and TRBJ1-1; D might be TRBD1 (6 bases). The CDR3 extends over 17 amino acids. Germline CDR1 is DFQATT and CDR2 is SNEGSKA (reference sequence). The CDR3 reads CSARPVLGGGLNTEDFF. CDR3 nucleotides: TGCAGTGCTAGACCTGTCTTGGGGGGCGGCTTGAACACTGAAGATTTCTTT.

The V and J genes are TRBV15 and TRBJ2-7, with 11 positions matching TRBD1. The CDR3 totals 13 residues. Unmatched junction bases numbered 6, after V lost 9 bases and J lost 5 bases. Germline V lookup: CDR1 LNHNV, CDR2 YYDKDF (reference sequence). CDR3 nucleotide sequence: TGTGCCACAAACCGGGACAGGGGGGACGAGCAGTACTTC. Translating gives CATNRDRGDEQYF.

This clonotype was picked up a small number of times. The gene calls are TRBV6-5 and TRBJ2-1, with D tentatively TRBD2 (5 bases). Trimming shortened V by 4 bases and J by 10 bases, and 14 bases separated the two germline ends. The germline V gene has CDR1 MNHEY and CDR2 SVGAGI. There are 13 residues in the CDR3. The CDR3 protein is CASSSAFGKEQFF. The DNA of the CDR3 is TGTGCCAGCAGTTCAGCATTCGGGAAAGAGCAGTTCTTC.